This TCR beta chain emerged from a study of early T cells in non-severe SARS-CoV-2 infection. This clonotype was counted a few times. Germline lookup yields CDR1 DFQATT and CDR2 SNEGSKA (reference sequence). CDR3 length: 13 residues. V dropped 1 base and J dropped 4 bases, with 11 bases sitting between them. TCRdb processed the 5' RACE reads anew with MiXCR; each CDR3 protein has one entry. Altogether some 57,000 distinct CDR3 sequences are present, 9.3% being singletons, with the ten largest covering around 20%. V and J are TRBV20-1 and TRBJ2-7; D is undetermined. Input material: whole blood. The receptor was derived from an adult who was a healthcare worker with PCR-confirmed SARS-CoV-2 infection or an uninfected control (not recorded which). The CDR3 coding sequence is TGCAGTGCTAGAGGGTGGGCCCGTTACGAGCAGTACTTC. Translated: CSARGWARYEQYF.